This T cell receptor (beta chain) was recovered during a study of low-dose radiotherapy and immunotherapy resistance in tumors. The trim removed 3 bases at V and 4 bases at J, leaving 5 bases unmatched. Germline values: CDR1 DFQATT, CDR2 SNEGSKA (reference sequence). The CDR3 extends over 14 amino acids. There are many counts of this clonotype. Time point: before trial treatment. Covering alpha and beta chains, TRAV- and TRBV-specific primers were used for the first-strand cDNA. The authors amplified TCRs for about 18 PCR cycles with a constant-region primer and a V-primer adapter. A single record per CDR3 protein comes from TCRdb applying MiXCR to the reads. The sample includes approximately 90,000 distinct CDR3 sequences, 9.4% of them seen just once.

The clonotype was recovered from a male donor with prostate cancer. V is TRBV20-1 and J is TRBJ1-4; 7 bases map to TRBD1. Sequences were derived from PBMCs, sampled before treatment. The CDR3 reads CSASPQGFNEKLFF. CDR3 nucleotide sequence: TGCAGTGCTAGCCCACAGGGGTTTAATGAAAAACTGTTTTTT.